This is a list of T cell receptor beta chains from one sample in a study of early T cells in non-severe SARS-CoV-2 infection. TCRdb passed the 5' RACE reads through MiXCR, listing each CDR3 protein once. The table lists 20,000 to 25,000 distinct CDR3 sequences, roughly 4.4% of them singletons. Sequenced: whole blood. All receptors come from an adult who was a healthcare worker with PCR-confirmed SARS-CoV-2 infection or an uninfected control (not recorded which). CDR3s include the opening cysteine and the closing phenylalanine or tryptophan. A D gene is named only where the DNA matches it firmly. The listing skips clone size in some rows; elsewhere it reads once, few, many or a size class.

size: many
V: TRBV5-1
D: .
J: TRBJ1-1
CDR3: CASSHAYALGQGNTEAFF
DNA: TGCGCCAGCAGTCACGCATACGCACTGGGGCAGGGGAACACTGAAGCTTTCTTT

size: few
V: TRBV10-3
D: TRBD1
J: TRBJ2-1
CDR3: CAISEGTGYGEQFF
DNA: TGTGCCATCAGTGAGGGGACAGGCTATGGTGAGCAGTTCTTC

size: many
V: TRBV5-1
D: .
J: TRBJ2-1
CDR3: CASSVAEGSQFF
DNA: TGCGCAAGCAGCGTAGCGGAGGGGTCCCAGTTCTTC

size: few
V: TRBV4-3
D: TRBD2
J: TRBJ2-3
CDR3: CASSQDGGEGATDTQYF
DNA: TGCGCCAGCAGCCAAGATGGGGGGGAGGGCGCCACAGATACGCAGTATTTT

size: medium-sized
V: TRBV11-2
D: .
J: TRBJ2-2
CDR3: CASSFGTNTGELFF
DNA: TGTGCCAGCAGTTTCGGGACTAACACCGGGGAGCTGTTTTTT

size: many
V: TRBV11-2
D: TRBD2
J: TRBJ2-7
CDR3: CASTNNRGGSFYEQYF
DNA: TGTGCCAGCACCAACAACCGGGGCGGGAGCTTCTACGAGCAGTACTTC

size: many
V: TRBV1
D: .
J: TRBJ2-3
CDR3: CTSSQGGLRPGTDTQYF
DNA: TGCACCAGCAGCCAAGGGGGGCTTCGTCCTGGCACAGATACGCAGTATTTT

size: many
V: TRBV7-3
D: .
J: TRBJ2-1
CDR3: CASSLTGGTLYNEQFF
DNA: TGTGCCAGCAGCTTAACGGGTGGGACTCTCTACAATGAGCAGTTCTTC

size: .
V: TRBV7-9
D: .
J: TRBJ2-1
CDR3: CASSAQVYNEQFF
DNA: TGTGCCAGCAGCGCCCAAGTTTACAATGAGCAGTTCTTC

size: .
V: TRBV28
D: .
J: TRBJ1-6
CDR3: CAADSVDSPLHF
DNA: TGTGCCGCGGATTCTGTGGATTCACCCCTCCACTTT

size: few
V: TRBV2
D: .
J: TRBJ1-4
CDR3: CASSTRATNEKLFF
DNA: TGTGCCAGCAGCACCAGGGCAACTAATGAAAAACTGTTTTTT

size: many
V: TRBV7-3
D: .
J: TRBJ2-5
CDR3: CASSFGREGTQYF
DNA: TGTGCCAGCAGCTTTGGTAGAGAGGGGACCCAGTACTTC

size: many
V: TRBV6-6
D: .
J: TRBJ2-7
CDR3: CASSERQEQYF
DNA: TGTGCCAGCAGTGAAAGACAAGAGCAGTACTTC

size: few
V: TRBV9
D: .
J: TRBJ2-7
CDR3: CASSVAGQSSEQYF
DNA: TGTGCCAGCAGCGTAGCCGGGCAATCCTCCGAGCAGTACTTC

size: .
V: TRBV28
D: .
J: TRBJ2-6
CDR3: CASSPGEPTASGANVLTF
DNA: TGTGCCAGCAGTCCGGGGGAACCCACAGCCTCTGGGGCCAACGTCCTGACTTTC

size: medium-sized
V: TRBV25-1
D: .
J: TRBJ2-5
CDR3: CASSRGSEMETQYF
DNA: TGTGCCAGCAGTAGGGGGAGTGAGATGGAGACCCAGTACTTC

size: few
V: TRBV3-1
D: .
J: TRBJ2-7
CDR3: CASSPRGGGNEQYF
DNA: TGTGCCAGCAGCCCCCGTGGAGGGGGAAATGAGCAGTACTTC

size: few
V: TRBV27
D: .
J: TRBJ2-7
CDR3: CASSLGGEQYF
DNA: TGTGCCAGCAGTTTGGGCGGCGAGCAGTACTTC

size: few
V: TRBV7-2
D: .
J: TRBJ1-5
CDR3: CASSFIGFSQPQHF
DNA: TGTGCCAGCAGCTTCATTGGGTTTAGTCAGCCCCAGCATTTT

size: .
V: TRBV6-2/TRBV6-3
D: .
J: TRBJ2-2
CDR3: CASSYPGITGELFF
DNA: TGTGCCAGCAGTTATCCGGGTATCACCGGGGAGCTGTTTTTT

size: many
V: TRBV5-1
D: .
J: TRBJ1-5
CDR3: CASSLNGDSNQPQHF
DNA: TGCGCCAGCAGCTTGAATGGAGATAGCAATCAGCCCCAGCATTTT

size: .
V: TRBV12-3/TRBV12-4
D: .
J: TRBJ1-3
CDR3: CASSLRSAVRNTIYF
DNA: TGTGCCAGCAGTTTAAGGAGCGCAGTGAGAAACACCATATATTTT

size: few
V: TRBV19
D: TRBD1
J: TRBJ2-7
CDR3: CASSAGTGTYEQYF
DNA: TGTGCCAGTAGCGCCGGGACAGGGACCTACGAGCAGTACTTC

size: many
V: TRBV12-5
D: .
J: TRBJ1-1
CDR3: CASGLVLAGTMNTEAFF
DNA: TGTGCTAGTGGTTTGGTATTAGCAGGAACCATGAACACTGAAGCTTTCTTT

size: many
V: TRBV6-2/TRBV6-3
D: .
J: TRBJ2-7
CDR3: CASSQTSLQYF
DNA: TGTGCCAGCAGTCAAACTAGCCTGCAGTACTTC

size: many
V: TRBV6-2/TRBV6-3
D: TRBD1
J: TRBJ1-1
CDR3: CASSYPSGTGGTEAFF
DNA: TGTGCCAGCAGTTACCCAAGTGGGACAGGGGGGACTGAAGCTTTCTTT

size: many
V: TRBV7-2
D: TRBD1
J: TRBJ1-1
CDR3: CASSVTGTAKTEAFF
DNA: TGTGCCAGCAGCGTGACCGGGACAGCAAAGACTGAAGCTTTCTTT

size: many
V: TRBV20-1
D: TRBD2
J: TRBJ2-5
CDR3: CSADIGLAGVETQYF
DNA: TGCAGTGCTGACATAGGACTAGCGGGAGTAGAGACCCAGTACTTC

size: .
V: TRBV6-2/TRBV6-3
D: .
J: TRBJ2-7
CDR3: CASSYDSQSGYEQYF
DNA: TGTGCCAGCAGTTACGATTCGCAATCGGGGTACGAGCAGTACTTC